A selection of T cell receptor beta chains follows, all from one sample in a study of T cell responses to AZD1222 COVID-19 vaccine. Sequenced by immunoSEQ multiplex PCR; TCRdb stores in-frame clones only, minus some. The table lists about 52,000 clones, 80% to 90% of them singletons. Sequencing used peripheral blood, obtained 28 days after the second AZD1222 dose. Receptors were obtained from an adult who received the AZD1222 COVID-19 vaccine. Both conserved end residues are part of each CDR3. A D gene is named only where the DNA matches it firmly. The size entry is marked missing in some rows and otherwise reads once, few, many or a size class.

>NA|TRBV28|TRBJ2-1|NA
CATRLDGKFF
TGTGCCACCCGCTTAGACGGTAAGTTCTTC
>NA|TRBV24-1|TRBJ2-1|NA
CATRRAQGGEQFF
TGTGCCACCAGGAGGGCGCAGGGAGGTGAGCAGTTCTTC
>few|TRBV28|TRBJ2-7|TRBD2
CASRASGREKTQYF
TGTGCCAGCAGGGCCTCGGGGCGGGAGAAGACGCAGTACTTC
>NA|TRBV15|TRBJ2-2|NA
CATSPRGGWNTGELFF
TGTGCCACCAGCCCTCGAGGAGGGTGGAACACCGGGGAGCTGTTTTTT
>NA|TRBV9|TRBJ2-1|TRBD2
CASSVVGTTNEQFF
TGTGCCAGCAGCGTAGTGGGGACTACCAATGAGCAGTTCTTC
>NA|TRBV19|TRBJ1-4|NA
CASSRGRADEKLFF
TGTGCCAGTAGTCGCGGCAGGGCGGACGAAAAACTGTTTTTT
>NA|TRBV7-9|TRBJ1-4|TRBD1
CASSLGQRKLFF
TGTGCCAGCAGCCTGGGACAGAGGAAACTGTTTTTT
>NA|TRBV7-6|TRBJ2-5|NA
CASSLVGQQQETQYF
TGTGCCAGCAGCTTAGTCGGACAGCAACAAGAGACCCAGTACTTC
>NA|TRBV29-1|TRBJ1-2|TRBD1
CSISVEGAHNYGYTF
TGCAGCATCTCGGTGGAGGGGGCCCATAACTATGGCTACACCTTC
>few|TRBV27|TRBJ2-5|TRBD2
CASSRALAGGPETQYF
TGTGCCAGCAGTCGAGCTCTAGCGGGAGGCCCAGAGACCCAGTACTTC
>NA|TRBV29-1|TRBJ2-7|TRBD1
CSVPADRPYEQYF
TGCAGCGTTCCGGCGGACAGGCCCTACGAGCAGTACTTC
>NA|TRBV4-2|TRBJ1-5|NA
CASSQGWGGQPQHF
TGTGCCAGCAGCCAAGGATGGGGTGGTCAGCCCCAGCATTTT
>NA|TRBV5-1|TRBJ1-2|NA
CASSVQPGQSYGYTF
TGCGCCAGCAGCGTTCAGCCGGGACAATCTTATGGCTACACCTTC
>NA|TRBV12-3/TRBV12-4|TRBJ2-7|NA
CASSLRATGQYF
TGTGCCAGCAGTTTACGGGCGACAGGGCAGTACTTC
>NA|TRBV24-1|TRBJ1-5|NA
CATSTYSNQPQHF
TGTGCCACCAGTACTTATAGCAATCAGCCCCAGCATTTT
>NA|TRBV9|TRBJ2-7|NA
CASSVEAVGGRQYF
TGTGCCAGCAGCGTAGAGGCGGTTGGGGGTAGGCAGTACTTC
>NA|TRBV23-1|TRBJ1-5|NA
CASRAFPTASRAAAGNSNQPQHF
TGCGCCAGCAGGGCTTTCCCGACCGCAAGCCGGGCCGCGGCAGGGAATAGCAATCAGCCCCAGCATTTT
>NA|TRBV5-1|TRBJ2-6|NA
CASSLAGGYSGANVLTF
TGCGCCAGCAGCTTGGCCGGCGGCTACTCTGGGGCCAACGTCCTGACTTTC
>NA|TRBV7-2|TRBJ2-6|TRBD1
CASSLTTGTPSGANVLTF
TGTGCCAGCAGCTTAACGACAGGGACCCCCTCTGGGGCCAACGTCCTGACTTTC
>NA|TRBV9|TRBJ2-6|NA
CASRQGSGGANVLTF
TGTGCCAGCCGGCAGGGGTCAGGCGGGGCCAACGTCCTGACTTTC
>NA|TRBV30|TRBJ2-3|NA
CAWSVEGSDTQYF
TGTGCCTGGAGTGTAGAGGGAAGCGATACGCAGTATTTT
>NA|TRBV28|TRBJ2-1|NA
CASSLFQGRNEQFF
TGTGCCAGCAGTTTATTTCAGGGGCGCAATGAGCAGTTCTTC
>NA|TRBV19|TRBJ2-2|NA
CASSISQGAAGELFF
TGTGCCAGTAGTATTTCGCAGGGCGCGGCCGGGGAGCTGTTTTTT
>NA|TRBV12-3/TRBV12-4|TRBJ2-7|NA
CASSSPLLSPYF
TGTGCCAGCAGTTCGCCGTTACTGAGCCCGTACTTC
>NA|TRBV6-6|TRBJ2-5|NA
CASSPEGGPPYQETQYF
TGTGCCAGCAGTCCCGAGGGGGGGCCCCCGTACCAAGAGACCCAGTACTTC
>few|TRBV27|TRBJ2-7|NA
CASKYRKDYEQYF
TGTGCCAGCAAGTACCGGAAAGACTACGAGCAGTACTTC
>NA|TRBV5-1|TRBJ2-3|TRBD2
CASSLLGLAGGGTDTQYF
TGCGCCAGCAGCCTCCTCGGACTAGCGGGGGGGGGCACAGATACGCAGTATTTT
>NA|TRBV7-9|TRBJ1-1|NA
CASSPTVALNTEAFF
TGTGCCAGCAGCCCGACAGTAGCTCTGAACACTGAAGCTTTCTTT
>NA|TRBV5-5|TRBJ2-7|TRBD1
CASSILDRAYEQYF
TGTGCCAGCAGCATCCTGGACAGGGCATACGAGCAGTACTTC
>NA|TRBV27|TRBJ2-1|NA
CASSLKSERNNEQFF
TGTGCCAGCAGTTTAAAATCGGAGCGGAACAATGAGCAGTTCTTC
>NA|TRBV6-2/TRBV6-3|TRBJ1-2|NA
CASSSDRYLYYGYTF
TGTGCCAGCAGTTCGGACAGATACCTTTACTATGGCTACACCTTC
>NA|TRBV19|TRBJ2-7|TRBD2
CASSGGGYEQYF
TGTGCCAGTAGTGGGGGGGGCTACGAGCAGTACTTC
>NA|TRBV9|TRBJ1-1|NA
CASSVEVPLCYTEAFF
TGTGCCAGCAGCGTAGAGGTTCCACTTTGCTACACTGAAGCTTTCTTT
>NA|TRBV28|TRBJ2-5|TRBD2
CASRLAGGGETQYF
TGTGCCAGCCGACTAGCGGGAGGGGGAGAGACCCAGTACTTC
>NA|TRBV21-1|TRBJ2-3|NA
CASSSATTDTQYF
TGTGCCAGCAGCAGCGCCACCACAGATACGCAGTATTTT
>NA|TRBV5-1|TRBJ2-7|TRBD1
CASKRDRDSYEQYF
TGCGCCAGCAAACGGGACAGGGACTCCTACGAGCAGTACTTC
>NA|TRBV7-8|TRBJ1-2|TRBD1
CASSFTRQGPNYGYTF
TGTGCCAGCAGCTTTACCCGACAGGGCCCTAACTATGGCTACACCTTC
>NA|TRBV13|TRBJ2-1|NA
CASSLDPGSYNEQFF
TGTGCCAGCAGCTTAGATCCGGGCTCCTACAATGAGCAGTTCTTC
>once|TRBV30|TRBJ1-2|NA
CAWSVRRESYTF
TGTGCCTGGAGTGTACGTCGGGAAAGCTACACCTTC
>NA|TRBV11-3|TRBJ2-2|NA
CASSTETGELFF
TGTGCCAGCAGCACGGAAACCGGGGAGCTGTTTTTT
>NA|TRBV5-6|TRBJ1-2|NA
CASSSPTGADGYTF
TGTGCCAGCAGCTCTCCCACGGGCGCGGATGGCTACACCTTC
>few|TRBV15|TRBJ1-6|NA
CATSRGGRRAPLHF
TGTGCCACCAGCAGAGGGGGCCGTCGGGCACCCCTCCACTTT
>NA|TRBV24-1|TRBJ2-1|NA
CATSDFGGKDHNEQFF
TGTGCCACCAGTGATTTTGGGGGTAAAGATCACAATGAGCAGTTCTTC
>NA|TRBV7-2|TRBJ2-3|TRBD2
CASSSSTSGRAPQYF
TGTGCCAGCAGCTCTTCGACTAGCGGGAGGGCTCCGCAGTATTTT
>NA|TRBV5-1|TRBJ2-1|TRBD2
CASSLVASGNNEQFF
TGCGCCAGCAGCTTGGTAGCTAGCGGGAACAATGAGCAGTTCTTC
>NA|TRBV7-2|TRBJ1-1|NA
CASTPPGKYTEAFF
TGTGCCAGCACCCCGCCCGGGAAATACACTGAAGCTTTCTTT
>NA|TRBV30|TRBJ1-6|NA
CAWSEGQGYNSPLHF
TGTGCCTGGAGCGAGGGTCAGGGTTATAATTCACCCCTCCACTTT
>NA|TRBV6-5|TRBJ1-5|TRBD1
CASSERTGRLGAQHF
TGTGCCAGCAGCGAGAGGACAGGGCGCCTTGGGGCCCAGCATTTT
>NA|TRBV27|TRBJ2-7|NA
CASSLIGTGPSSYEQYF
TGTGCCAGCAGTTTAATAGGTACAGGGCCAAGCTCCTACGAGCAGTACTTC
>NA|TRBV29-1|TRBJ1-1|NA
CSVTPRGRVPSGTEAFF
TGCAGCGTTACTCCCCGGGGCAGGGTCCCAAGTGGCACTGAAGCTTTCTTT
>NA|TRBV3-1/TRBV3-2|TRBJ2-1|TRBD2
CASSHSGSAYNEQFF
TGTGCCAGCAGTCATAGCGGGAGCGCCTACAATGAGCAGTTCTTC
>NA|TRBV5-1|TRBJ2-1|NA
CASSLRDTTIYNEQFF
TGCGCCAGCAGCTTACGGGACACTACAATTTACAATGAGCAGTTCTTC
>NA|TRBV2|TRBJ1-5|NA
CASSEHTGYEQPQHF
TGTGCCAGCAGTGAGCATACAGGGTATGAGCAGCCCCAGCATTTT
>NA|TRBV7-2|TRBJ1-2|TRBD1
CASSLQGALGYTF
TGTGCCAGCAGCTTACAGGGGGCGCTTGGCTACACCTTC
>NA|TRBV24-1|TRBJ2-1|TRBD1
CATSDPGQAYNEQFF
TGTGCCACCAGCGATCCGGGACAGGCCTACAATGAGCAGTTCTTC
>NA|TRBV3-1/TRBV3-2|TRBJ1-1|NA
CASSQVQGNTEAFF
TGTGCCAGCAGCCAAGTACAAGGGAACACTGAAGCTTTCTTT